The 22 T cell receptor beta chains listed next were all sequenced from one sample in a study of blood T cell repertoires in COVID-19. This table comes from immunoSEQ multiplex PCR, and its TCRdb copy is limited to in-frame clones, with some not included. The data hold just over 250,000 clones, with approximately 89% observed a single time. The sequenced sample was peripheral blood. The receptor set was obtained from a woman between 50 and 59 years old with acute or convalescent COVID-19.

This chain uses TRBV9 with TRBJ2-7; TRBD2 matches at 8 bases. V shed 3 bases and J 5 bases; nucleotides not matched to a gene: 10. Germline values: CDR1 SGDLS, CDR2 YYNGEE. The CDR3 sequence is 15 residues long. CDR3 nucleotide sequence: TGTGCCAGCAGCGAAGGCGGGGGGTTTTCCCACGAGCAGTACTTC. Its translation: CASSEGGGFSHEQYF. Looking up the rest from reference TRBV9 and TRBJ2-7 gives the full variable domain: DSGVTQTPKHLITATGQRVTLRCSPRSGDLSVYWYQQSLDQGLQFLIQYYNGEERAKGNILERFSAQQFPDLHSELNLSSLELGDSALYFCASSEGGGFSHEQYFGPGTRLTVT.

The chain uses TRBV28 and TRBJ2-7; TRBD2 matches at 10 bases. Germline V gives CDR1 MDHEN, CDR2 SYDVKM. V lost 2 bases, J lost 5 bases, and 27 bases stayed unmatched. The CDR3 contains 22 residues. The CDR3 is CASSLNWAGKTRAGGSADEQYF. The DNA for the CDR3 is TGTGCCAGCAGTTTAAATTGGGCTGGGAAAACGAGAGCGGGAGGGTCCGCCGACGAGCAGTACTTC.

The V and J genes are TRBV6-5 and TRBJ1-5; 7 positions match TRBD1. The CDR3 has 15 residues. Germline assignment: CDR1 MNHEY and CDR2 SVGAGI. Trimming at V came to 6 bases and at J to 4 bases, leaving 9 bases not matched to a gene. The DNA of the CDR3 is TGTGCCAGCAGCCCCAGGGGGATTCGAAATCAGCCCCAGCATTTT. This encodes CASSPRGIRNQPQHF.

The rearrangement joins TRBV27 to TRBJ1-4, with D hard to call. V lost 6 bases and J 0 bases, leaving 14 bases between the germline ends. Germline CDR1 is MNHEY and CDR2 is SMNVEV (reference sequence). The CDR3 is 16 residues long. The CDR3 region has the DNA TGTGCCAGCAGAACTAAGCGGGATGCAACTAATGAAAAACTGTTTTTT. Translating gives CASRTKRDATNEKLFF. The full variable domain, completed using reference TRBV27 and TRBJ1-4, is EAQVTQNPRYLITVTGKKLTVTCSQNMNHEYMSWYRQDPGLGLRQIYYSMNVEVTDKGDVPEGYKVSRKEKRNFPLILESPSPNQTSLYFCASRTKRDATNEKLFFGSGTQLSVL.

The gene calls are TRBV10-1 and TRBJ2-7, with D tentatively TRBD1 (5 bases). Deletions cut 4 bases from V and 0 bases from J, with 13 bases between. The CDR3 covers 15 residues. The germline V gene encodes CDR1 WNHNN and CDR2 SYGVQD (reference sequence). This chain's CDR3 is CASSGGGCFSYEQYF. In DNA form, the CDR3 reads TGCGCCAGCAGTGGGGGCGGCTGCTTCTCCTACGAGCAGTACTTC.

The chain carries TRBV11-2 and TRBJ1-5, with D unresolved. V lost 1 base, J lost 4 bases, and 5 bases lay in between. The CDR3 has 13 residues. Germline V gene data show CDR1 as SGHAT and CDR2 as FQNNGV. The chain's CDR3 is CASSLGENQPQHF. The CDR3 nucleotides read TGTGCCAGCAGCTTAGGAGAAAATCAGCCCCAGCATTTT.

The chain combines TRBV4-1 with TRBJ1-5, with D tentatively TRBD1 (5 bases). V was trimmed by 0 bases and J by 11 bases, leaving 14 bases between them. In germline, CDR1 is MGHRA, CDR2 YSYEKL. The CDR3 has 14 amino acids. CDR3 sequence: CASSQDPLSGSQHF. In nucleotides, the CDR3 is TGCGCCAGCAGCCAAGATCCATTGTCAGGGTCCCAGCATTTT.

This clone has more than one count but fewer than ten. This sequence joins TRBV9 and TRBJ2-5, with 13 bases lining up with TRBD2. After removal of 4 bases from V and 5 bases from J, the junction contained 5 bases not matched to a gene. There are 15 residues in the CDR3. CDR1 and CDR2 from the germline V gene are SGDLS and YYNGEE. In nucleotides, the CDR3 is TGTGCCAGCAGCCCAACACTAGCGGGAGGGGAGACCCAGTACTTC. Translated, it gives CASSPTLAGGETQYF.

This chain uses TRBV19 with TRBJ1-4, with D unresolved. Trimming cost V 6 bases and J 2 bases, with 7 bases left between them. The CDR3 loop spans 13 amino acids. CDR1 and CDR2 from the germline V gene are LNHDA and SQIVND (reference sequence). The CDR3 DNA follows: TGTGCCAGTAGCTCACAGACTAATGAAAAACTGTTTTTT. Translation: CASSSQTNEKLFF.

The chain joins TRBV9 to TRBJ2-7, with D possibly being TRBD1 (5 bases). Germline CDR1 and CDR2: SGDLS and YYNGEE. Between the trimmed V and J ends, which lost 3 bases and 4 bases, there was a span of 26 bases. This CDR3 spans 18 amino acids. CDR3 amino acids: CASSARRVGQVGRYEQYF. The DNA for the CDR3 is TGTGCCAGCAGCGCTAGAAGGGTGGGGCAGGTCGGTAGGTACGAGCAGTACTTC.

The chain links TRBV29-1 to TRBJ1-1; possibly TRBD1 for D (5 bases). This CDR3 contains 15 residues. CDR1 and CDR2 (germline): SQVTM, ANQGSEA. V was cut by 0 bases and J by 5 bases, with 16 bases left in between. CDR3 in amino acids: CSVEDRWRGRTEAFF. The CDR3 DNA reads as TGCAGCGTTGAAGATCGATGGAGGGGAAGGACTGAAGCTTTCTTT.

This chain joins TRBV28 and TRBJ1-3, with 7 nucleotides matching TRBD1. The CDR3 totals 15 residues. Germline V gene lookup returns CDR1 MDHEN and CDR2 SYDVKM. V lost 0 bases to trimming and J lost 5 bases; unmatched junction nucleotides: 4. Written as DNA, the CDR3 is TGTGCCAGCAGTTTATGGGGGACAGCTCGAAACACCATATATTTT. It is translated as CASSLWGTARNTIYF. Together with reference TRBV28 and TRBJ1-3, the CDR3 gives the full variable domain: DVKVTQSSRYLVKRTGEKVFLECVQDMDHENMFWYRQDPGLGLRLIYFSYDVKMKEKGDIPEGYSVSREKKERFSLILESASTNQTSMYLCASSLWGTARNTIYFGEGSWLTVV.

This clone is a singleton in its sample. The chain carries TRBV27 and TRBJ1-2; 8 bases are shared with TRBD1. CDR3 length: 15 amino acids. Germline V gene sequence: CDR1 MNHEY, CDR2 SMNVEV (reference sequence). The J segment lost 5 bases and the V segment lost 5 bases, leaving 10 bases of the junction unmatched. This CDR3 is CASSKFRTGRYGYTF. The DNA of the CDR3 is TGTGCCAGCAGTAAATTCCGGACAGGGCGTTATGGCTACACCTTC.

This clone was counted only a few times. The chain carries TRBV24-1 and TRBJ2-7; TRBD1 aligns across 10 bases. The CDR3 totals 13 residues. The germline gives CDR1 KGHDR, CDR2 SFDVKD. Unmatched junction bases numbered 0, after V lost 5 bases and J lost 3 bases. CDR3 in DNA: TGTGCCACCAGTGGGACAGGGGGCTACGAGCAGTACTTC. It translates to CATSGTGGYEQYF.

The CDR3 sequence is CASSQTGGADEQYF. The CDR3 region has the DNA TGTGCCAGCAGCCAGACAGGGGGCGCGGACGAGCAGTACTTC. V gene TRBV5-6 combines with J gene TRBJ2-7, with 10 bases aligning to TRBD1. This CDR3 is 14 amino acids long. CDR1 and CDR2 from the germline V gene are SGHDT and YYEEEE. With 4 bases clipped from V and 5 bases from J, the junction kept 6 bases outside the gene matches.

The gene calls are TRBV7-3 and TRBJ2-1; D ambiguous. Germline V gives CDR1 SGHTA, CDR2 FQGTGA. V was clipped by 1 base and J by 7 bases, with 5 bases between them. CDR3 length equals 12 residues. CDR3 residues: CASSLIANEQFF. The CDR3 DNA reads as TGTGCCAGCAGCTTAATAGCTAATGAGCAGTTCTTC.

This rearrangement joins TRBV7-3 to TRBJ2-2; 10 positions agree with TRBD2. CDR3 size: 15 residues. V shed 8 bases, J shed 3 bases, and the junction held 6 bases outside the gene matches. CDR1 SGHTA and CDR2 FQGTGA come from the germline V gene. As DNA, the CDR3 is TGTGCCAGCTGCATTAGCGGGAGGTACACCGGGGAGCTGTTTTTT. Its protein is CASCISGRYTGELFF.

This rearrangement joins TRBV19 to TRBJ1-1; D unresolved. Germline V CDR1 and CDR2: LNHDA, SQIVND (reference sequence). The ends were cut back, 3 bases at V and 0 bases at J, with 8 bases in the middle. CDR3 length: 14 residues. CDR3 region: CASSMGRMNTEAFF. CDR3 bases: TGTGCCAGTAGTATGGGCCGGATGAACACTGAAGCTTTCTTT.

The chain uses TRBV27 and TRBJ1-2; TRBD1 might be the D (6 bases). There are 13 residues in the CDR3. Germline V gene lookup returns CDR1 MNHEY and CDR2 SMNVEV (reference sequence). Trimming shortened V by 9 bases and J by 4 bases, and 15 bases separated the two germline ends. The CDR3 DNA is TGTGCCAGTGCGAACAGGGCTAGCTATGGCTACACCTTC. It yields the protein CASANRASYGYTF.

This chain uses TRBV12-1 with TRBJ2-3; the table names TRBD2, a call not compared with the DNA. TRBV12-1 is tagged as a pseudogene. The CDR3 consists of 16 residues. The CDR3 coding sequence is TGTGCCAGCAGCTTTAGGACTAGCGGGAGGACAGATACGCAGTATTTT. Residues: CASSFRTSGRTDTQYF.

V is TRBV18 and J is TRBJ2-7; the match to TRBD2 covers 13 bases. After removal of 7 bases from V and 4 bases from J, the junction contained 4 bases not matched to a gene. In germline, CDR1 is KGHSH, CDR2 LQKENI. The CDR3 totals 14 residues. CDR3 protein: CASFRTSGSYEQYF. The CDR3 bases are TGTGCCAGCTTTCGGACTAGCGGGAGTTACGAGCAGTACTTC. Using reference TRBV18 and TRBJ2-7 for the parts outside the CDR3, the full variable domain is NAGVMQNPRHLVRRRGQEARLRCSPMKGHSHVYWYRQLPEEGLKFMVYLQKENIIDESGMPKERFSAEFPKEGPSILRIQQVVRGDSAAYFCASFRTSGSYEQYFGPGTRLTVT.

V is TRBV28 and J is TRBJ1-2; 7 bases align to TRBD1. Germline V lookup: CDR1 MDHEN, CDR2 SYDVKM. This CDR3 is built from 13 residues. J lost 7 bases, V lost 6 bases, and 8 bases had no gene match. Here the CDR3 DNA reads TGTGCCAGCAGGCGAGACAGGGTATCTGGCTACACCTTC. The encoded protein is CASRRDRVSGYTF.